The 30 T cell receptor beta chains below come from one sample, sequenced in a study of cytomegalovirus exposure and HLA in healthy donors. The PCR contained 60 Vbeta and 13 Jbeta primers. TCRdb's table, derived via immunoSEQ multiplex PCR, lists solely in-frame clones and lacks some. The table records about 150,000 clones, around 80% of them present only once. The sequenced material came from PBMCs. The receptors were gathered from a male donor in good health and CMV-seronegative.

The chain combines TRBV30 with TRBJ2-7; the match to TRBD1 covers 8 bases. Trimming at V came to 3 bases and at J to 3 bases, leaving 7 bases not matched to a gene. The CDR3 is 14 residues long. Germline V gene lookup returns CDR1 GTSNPN and CDR2 SVGIG (reference sequence). CDR3 protein: CAWSLGQGIYEQYF. As DNA, the CDR3 is TGTGCCTGGAGCCTCGGACAGGGCATCTACGAGCAGTACTTC.

The chain links TRBV25-1 to TRBJ2-5; 9 nucleotides align to TRBD1. V was pared by 3 bases and J by 5 bases, with 10 bases of the junction left unmatched. Germline V gives CDR1 MGHDK, CDR2 SYGVNS. This CDR3 region has 16 residues. The CDR3 spells CASSDQKTGGWETQYF. The CDR3, as DNA: TGTGCCAGCAGTGACCAGAAGACAGGGGGATGGGAGACCCAGTACTTC.

This chain joins TRBV5-1 and TRBJ2-4, with 8 bases that match TRBD1. With 4 bases clipped from V and 1 base from J, the junction kept 16 bases outside the gene matches. Germline-derived CDR1 and CDR2 are SGHRS and YFSETQ. The CDR3 covers 19 residues. The DNA for the CDR3 is TGCGCCAGCAGCAAACGCAGGGGGCCCAATACGGAGGCCAAAAACATTCAGTACTTC. Amino acids: CASSKRRGPNTEAKNIQYF.

This sequence joins TRBV7-8 and TRBJ2-7; maybe TRBD1 (6 bases). CDR1 SGHVS and CDR2 FQNEAQ come from the germline V gene. The CDR3 covers 13 residues. Trimming cost V 4 bases and J 6 bases, with 13 bases left between them. CDR3: CASSSGHTAEQYF. CDR3 coding DNA: TGTGCCAGCAGCTCGGGACACACCGCCGAGCAGTACTTC.

In this sample, this clone turned up a few times. The V call is TRBV7-9, the J call TRBJ2-2; D might be TRBD2 (6 bases). Germline V lookup: CDR1 SEHNR, CDR2 FQNEAQ (reference sequence). The CDR3 runs 15 residues. V gave up 5 bases and J gave up 3 bases, with 13 bases separating them. In nucleotides, the CDR3 is TGTGCCAGCAGCCCAACGCGGGGTTACACCGGGGAGCTGTTTTTT. This gives the protein CASSPTRGYTGELFF.

The chain has TRBV25-1 and TRBJ2-7; 10 bases match TRBD1. CDR3 length: 15 amino acids. Germline CDR1 MGHDK, CDR2 SYGVNS. Trimming cost V 2 bases and J 0 bases; bases outside gene matches: 1. CDR3 coding DNA: TGTGCCAGCAGTGAAAGGACAGGGGGCTCCTACGAGCAGTACTTC. Translating gives CASSERTGGSYEQYF.

CDR3 region: CASSPRKGVGRSNQPQHF. CDR3 coding DNA: TGTGCCAGCAGTCCCCGGAAGGGGGTCGGGAGGAGCAATCAGCCCCAGCATTTT. The chain links TRBV27 to TRBJ1-5; tentatively, D is TRBD1 (6 bases). Germline V gives CDR1 MNHEY, CDR2 SMNVEV (reference sequence). Trimming stripped 5 bases from V and 1 base from J, with 21 bases between. The CDR3 extends over 18 amino acids.

This clone was detected only once. This rearrangement joins TRBV7-2 to TRBJ2-7, with D perhaps TRBD1 (5 bases). CDR3 length: 14 residues. CDR1 and CDR2 (germline): SGHTA, FQGNSA. The V end was cut by 5 bases, the J end by 0 bases, with 11 bases between. The CDR3 DNA follows: TGTGCCAGCAGCCCGACAGTTAACTCCTACGAGCAGTACTTC. Amino acid sequence: CASSPTVNSYEQYF.

The CDR3 bases are TGTGCCTGGAGCGCGCTAGCGGGGGGTGAAGAGACCCAGTACTTC. This gives the protein CAWSALAGGEETQYF. The chain links TRBV30 to TRBJ2-5; 11 bases agree with TRBD2. The CDR3 runs to 15 residues. With V trimmed by 3 bases and J by 3 bases, 6 bases remained unmatched. From germline, CDR1 is GTSNPN and CDR2 SVGIG (reference sequence).

This clone was found once. This rearrangement joins TRBV7-9 to TRBJ1-2, with 7 bases identical to TRBD1. CDR1 and CDR2 from the germline V gene are SEHNR and FQNEAQ (reference sequence). J was trimmed by 6 bases and V by 2 bases; bases with no gene match: 3. The CDR3 has 13 amino acids. For the CDR3, the DNA is TGTGCCAGCAGCTTATTTAGGGGGCATGGCTACACCTTC. Its translation is CASSLFRGHGYTF.

The rearrangement joins TRBV2 to TRBJ2-1, with a tentative D call TRBD2 (5 bases). The germline V and J ends were trimmed by 1 base and 9 bases, with 10 bases remaining between them. CDR1 is SNHLY, CDR2 FYNNEI, per germline. The CDR3 runs to 13 residues. The CDR3 region is CASSEGTLGEQFF. The CDR3 bases are TGTGCCAGCAGTGAAGGGACTCTGGGTGAGCAGTTCTTC.

About this clone itself: Other DNA sequences in this specimen translate into the identical CDR3. V and J are TRBV18 and TRBJ1-1, with 7 bases lining up with TRBD1. The CDR3 is made up of 14 amino acids. J lost 0 bases, V lost 3 bases, and 1 base had no gene match. Germline V gene lookup returns CDR1 KGHSH and CDR2 LQKENI. CDR3 DNA sequence: TGTGCCAGCTCACCGACAGGGATGAACACTGAAGCTTTCTTT. This sequence encodes CASSPTGMNTEAFF. The full variable domain, its missing parts supplied by reference TRBV18 and TRBJ1-1, is NAGVMQNPRHLVRRRGQEARLRCSPMKGHSHVYWYRQLPEEGLKFMVYLQKENIIDESGMPKERFSAEFPKEGPSILRIQQVVRGDSAAYFCASSPTGMNTEAFFGQGTRLTVV.

The gene calls are TRBV5-1 and TRBJ1-1; D gene uncertain. CDR1 and CDR2 from the germline V gene are SGHRS and YFSETQ. The CDR3 runs 15 residues. Between the trimmed V and J ends, which lost 2 bases and 0 bases, there was a span of 11 bases. The CDR3 DNA sequence: TGCGCCAGCAGCTTCGGAGGGTCCATGAACACTGAAGCTTTCTTT. It is translated as CASSFGGSMNTEAFF.

V gene TRBV19 combines with J gene TRBJ1-4, with a weak D call TRBD1 (5 bases). The CDR3 is 14 residues long. Trimming cost V 6 bases and J 1 base, with 9 bases left between them. Per germline, CDR1 LNHDA and CDR2 SQIVND (reference sequence). CDR3: CASRQVVTNEKLFF. DNA for the CDR3: TGTGCCAGTAGACAGGTGGTAACTAATGAAAAACTGTTTTTT. Using reference TRBV19 and TRBJ1-4 for the parts outside the CDR3, the full variable domain is DGGITQSPKYLFRKEGQNVTLSCEQNLNHDAMYWYRQDPGQGLRLIYYSQIVNDFQKGDIAEGYSVSREKKESFPLTVTSAQKNPTAFYLCASRQVVTNEKLFFGSGTQLSVL.

CDR3 bases: TGTGCCAGCCGGGACAGTCCTAACTATGGCTACACCTTC. Encoded protein: CASRDSPNYGYTF. The gene calls are TRBV6-4 and TRBJ1-2; TRBD1 matches 7 bases. The junction had 3 bases not matched to a gene; V was cut back by 8 bases and J by 0 bases. The CDR3 loop spans 13 amino acids. The germline V gene has CDR1 MRHNA and CDR2 SNTAGT.

V is TRBV29-1 and J is TRBJ1-2; TRBD1 agrees at 7 bases. The CDR3 has 15 residues. The V gene's germline CDR1 is SQVTM and CDR2 ANQGSEA. The ends lost 5 bases at V and 4 bases at J; junction bases unmatched: 13. As DNA, the CDR3 is TGCAGCGTTACGCGGGGGGACAGTGGAGGCTATGGCTACACCTTC. Residues: CSVTRGDSGGYGYTF.

The genes are TRBV5-4 and TRBJ2-7; perhaps TRBD1 as D (6 bases). This CDR3 is built from 16 residues. Germline V CDR1 and CDR2: SGHNT, YYREEE (reference sequence). V lost 4 bases and J 6 bases, leaving 23 bases between the germline ends. The CDR3 region is CASSLGYTTGQIEQYF. Here the CDR3 DNA reads TGTGCCAGCAGCCTGGGGTATACGACAGGTCAGATCGAGCAGTACTTC.

The chain recombines TRBV6-1 with TRBJ2-7; 11 nucleotides match TRBD2. J gave up 2 bases and V 4 bases, and 4 bases lay outside the gene matches. Per the germline V gene, CDR1 is MNHNS and CDR2 is SASEGT. The CDR3 spans 15 residues. CDR3 residues: CASSAASGGTYEQYF. The DNA for the CDR3 is TGTGCCAGCAGTGCGGCTAGCGGGGGGACCTACGAGCAGTACTTC.

This chain connects TRBV2 to TRBJ1-2; 9 nucleotides agree with TRBD1. Germline V gene data show CDR1 as SNHLY and CDR2 as FYNNEI. This CDR3 contains 14 residues. The trim removed 7 bases at V and 7 bases at J, leaving 10 bases unmatched. CDR3 DNA sequence: TGTGCCAGCACCTACTGGGGACAGGGCGGTGGCTACACCTTC. Amino acid sequence: CASTYWGQGGGYTF.

This clone occurred a few times. The gene calls are TRBV6-1 and TRBJ1-2; D remains unclear. V gave up 5 bases and J gave up 4 bases, with 8 bases separating them. CDR1 and CDR2 (germline): MNHNS, SASEGT. The CDR3 consists of 12 residues. CDR3 DNA: TGTGCCAGCAGTAAAGGTAGCTATGGCTACACCTTC. It encodes CASSKGSYGYTF.

The table lists this clone with a few counts. The chain links TRBV5-1 to TRBJ2-3, with D possibly matching TRBD1 (6 bases). The CDR3 loop spans 14 amino acids. V was clipped by 4 bases and J by 1 base, with 10 bases between them. The germline CDR1 and CDR2 sequences are SGHRS and YFSETQ. CDR3 residues: CASSLGQRTDTQYF. The CDR3 nucleotides are TGCGCCAGCAGCCTCGGACAGCGCACAGATACGCAGTATTTT.

This chain joins TRBV5-1 and TRBJ2-5, with D possibly being TRBD2 (6 bases). The CDR3 has 15 residues. Trimming removed 3 bases from V and 5 bases from J, with 17 bases in between. The germline V gene encodes CDR1 SGHRS and CDR2 YFSETQ. CDR3 sequence (DNA): TGCGCCAGCAGCTCGGGCCTAGCGTCTATTGAGACCCAGTACTTC. Protein sequence: CASSSGLASIETQYF.

This chain uses TRBV7-6 with TRBJ1-1; TRBD1 matches at 8 bases. The J segment lost 6 bases and the V segment lost 1 base, leaving 7 bases of the junction unmatched. The CDR3 contains 15 residues. Germline-derived CDR1 and CDR2 are SGHVS and FNYEAQ. CDR3 nucleotide sequence: TGTGCCAGCAGCTTAGTAGACAGGGGAGTGGCTGAAGCTTTCTTT. Protein sequence: CASSLVDRGVAEAFF.

The rearrangement joins TRBV10-2 to TRBJ2-7, with D hard to call. With 2 bases removed from V and 1 base from J, the gap between germline ends came to 6 bases. CDR3 length: 13 residues. Germline CDR1 is WSHSY and CDR2 is SAAADI. CDR3 nucleotides: TGCGCCAGCAGTGAGGTGACTTCCTACGAGCAGTACTTC. Amino acid sequence: CASSEVTSYEQYF.

The chain carries TRBV6-6 and TRBJ1-1; no definite D call. The CDR3 totals 16 residues. Between the trimmed V and J ends, which lost 2 bases and 0 bases, there was a span of 13 bases. CDR1 and CDR2 (germline): MNHNY, SVGAGI (reference sequence). The CDR3 sequence: CASSYGGARLNTEAFF. In DNA, the CDR3 is TGTGCCAGCAGTTACGGAGGTGCCCGGCTGAACACTGAAGCTTTCTTT.

The chain employs TRBV25-1 and TRBJ2-5; D might be TRBD1 (5 bases). Trimming cost V 9 bases and J 0 bases, with 8 bases left between them. The CDR3 contains 12 residues. Per germline, CDR1 MGHDK and CDR2 SYGVNS. The CDR3: CARRQHQETQYF. The CDR3 coding sequence is TGTGCCAGAAGACAGCACCAAGAGACCCAGTACTTC.

This chain connects TRBV11-2 to TRBJ1-2, with D possibly TRBD1 on 6 matching bases. The CDR3 sequence is 14 residues long. Deletions cut 5 bases from V and 2 bases from J, with 12 bases between. In germline, CDR1 is SGHAT, CDR2 FQNNGV. The DNA for the CDR3 is TGTGCCAGCAGCCTAGTGACAGGCAACTATGGCTACACCTTC. Residues: CASSLVTGNYGYTF.

The chain carries TRBV30 and TRBJ1-3; the D gene is possibly TRBD1 (6 bases). Germline V gene data show CDR1 as GTSNPN and CDR2 as SVGIG (reference sequence). The CDR3 has 16 amino acids. V was pared by 4 bases and J by 0 bases, with 16 bases between. CDR3 in DNA: TGTGCCTGGACCGGCATTTTCAGGGGCTCTGGAAACACCATATATTTT. Translation gives CAWTGIFRGSGNTIYF.

The rearrangement joins TRBV11-2 to TRBJ1-2, with TRBD1 matching 7 bases. Germline loops: CDR1 SGHAT, CDR2 FQNNGV. J lost 2 bases, V lost 5 bases, and 8 bases had no gene match. CDR3 size: 15 residues. CDR3 region: CASSAGTAKNYGYTF. The CDR3 bases are TGTGCCAGCAGCGCTGGGACAGCCAAAAACTATGGCTACACCTTC.

This chain uses TRBV7-6 with TRBJ2-6; 10 bases agree with TRBD1. V shed 2 bases and J 2 bases; nucleotides not matched to a gene: 3. This CDR3 comprises 17 residues. The germline V gene has CDR1 SGHVS and CDR2 FNYEAQ. The CDR3 loop reads CASSLRTGGAGANVLTF. DNA of the CDR3: TGTGCCAGCAGCTTACGGACAGGGGGGGCTGGGGCCAACGTCCTGACTTTC.